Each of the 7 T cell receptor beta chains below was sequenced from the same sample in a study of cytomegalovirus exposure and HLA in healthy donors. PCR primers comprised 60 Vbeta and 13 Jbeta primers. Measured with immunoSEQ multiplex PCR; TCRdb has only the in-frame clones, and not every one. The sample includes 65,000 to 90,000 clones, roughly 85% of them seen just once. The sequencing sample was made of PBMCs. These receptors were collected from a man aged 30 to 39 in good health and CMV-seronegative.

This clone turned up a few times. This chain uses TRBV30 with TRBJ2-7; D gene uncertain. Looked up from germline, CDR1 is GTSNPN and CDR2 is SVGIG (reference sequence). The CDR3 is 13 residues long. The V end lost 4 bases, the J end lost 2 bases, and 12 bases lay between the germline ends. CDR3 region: CAWNPGHTYEQYF. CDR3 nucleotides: TGTGCCTGGAATCCTGGCCATACCTACGAGCAGTACTTC.

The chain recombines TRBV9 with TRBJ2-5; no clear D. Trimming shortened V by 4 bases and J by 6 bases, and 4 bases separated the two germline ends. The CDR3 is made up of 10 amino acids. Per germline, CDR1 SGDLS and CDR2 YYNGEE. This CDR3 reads CASSSQTQYF. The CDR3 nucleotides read TGTGCCAGCAGCTCTCAGACCCAGTACTTC. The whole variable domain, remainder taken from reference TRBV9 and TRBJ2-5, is DSGVTQTPKHLITATGQRVTLRCSPRSGDLSVYWYQQSLDQGLQFLIQYYNGEERAKGNILERFSAQQFPDLHSELNLSSLELGDSALYFCASSSQTQYFGPGTRLLVL.

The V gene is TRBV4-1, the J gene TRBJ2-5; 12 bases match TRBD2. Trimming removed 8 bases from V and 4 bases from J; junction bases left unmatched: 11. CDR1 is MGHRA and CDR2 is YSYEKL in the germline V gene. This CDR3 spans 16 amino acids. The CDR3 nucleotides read TGCGCCAGCCACCCCACTAGCGGGGGGACGAGAGAGACCCAGTACTTC. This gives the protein CASHPTSGGTRETQYF.

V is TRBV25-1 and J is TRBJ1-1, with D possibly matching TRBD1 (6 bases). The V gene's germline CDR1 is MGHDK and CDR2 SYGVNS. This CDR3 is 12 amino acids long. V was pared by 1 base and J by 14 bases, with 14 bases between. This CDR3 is CASSELIGGLFF. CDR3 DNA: TGTGCCAGCAGTGAATTGATAGGGGGTCTATTCTTT.

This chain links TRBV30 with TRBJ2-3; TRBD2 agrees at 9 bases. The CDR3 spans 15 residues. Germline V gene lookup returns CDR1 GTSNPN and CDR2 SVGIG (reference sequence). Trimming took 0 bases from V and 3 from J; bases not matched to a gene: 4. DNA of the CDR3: TGTGCCTGGAGTGTAGGGCTAGCGGGAACAGATACGCAGTATTTT. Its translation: CAWSVGLAGTDTQYF.

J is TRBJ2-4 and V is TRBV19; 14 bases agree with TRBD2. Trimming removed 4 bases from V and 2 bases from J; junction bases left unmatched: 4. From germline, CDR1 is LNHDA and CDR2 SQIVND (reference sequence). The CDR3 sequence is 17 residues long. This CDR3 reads CASSKGLAGETKNIQYF. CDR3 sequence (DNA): TGTGCCAGTAGTAAGGGACTAGCGGGGGAAACCAAAAACATTCAGTACTTC.

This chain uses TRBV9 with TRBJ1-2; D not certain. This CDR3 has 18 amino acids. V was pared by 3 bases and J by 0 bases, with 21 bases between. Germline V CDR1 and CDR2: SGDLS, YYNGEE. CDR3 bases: TGTGCCAGCAGCGCCCAAAGGGAGACCGGAGATACTAACTATGGCTACACCTTC. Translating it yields CASSAQRETGDTNYGYTF.